This T cell receptor beta chain was retrieved from a study of graft-versus-host responses after intestinal transplantation (dated by TCRdb to the early 2020s). For the wider study: The transplants that recipients received were multivisceral, liver-intestinal, or isolated intestinal. Every recipient was given anti-thymocyte globulin induction, then maintenance tacrolimus and steroids for around three years. Bulk TCR-beta CDR3 sequencing was used to track graft-versus-host and host-versus-graft alloreactive T cell clones in the graft, circulation and bone marrow after intestinal transplantation. Alloreactive clones were identified by sequencing pre-transplant mixed lymphocyte reaction products and comparing these products with unstimulated pre-transplant donor and recipient T cells. Of the roughly 26 intestinal transplant recipients enrolled in the cohort, one of whom was a retransplant, a few patients without pretransplant specimens were excluded. Donor T cell macrochimerism was defined as a peak of at least 4% donor T cells among recipient peripheral blood mononuclear cells. Rather than being sequenced by the commercial service, samples from a few later patients were sequenced in-house on an Illumina MiSeq and processed with MiXCR. Study-wide conclusions, independent of this receptor: The relatively low number and heterogeneity of intestinal transplant patients limited the conclusions. In the allografts of patients with donor T cell macrochimerism, GvH to HvG T cell clonal ratios were high. Early after transplant, peak levels of circulating GvH clones were associated with declines in HvG clones. GvH clones were detected in recipient bone marrow, and some of these GvH clones were observed earlier in ileal mucosa or blood, consistent with an intestinal mucosal origin.

A distance of 6 bases separates the germline ends of V and J, which lose 3 bases and 1 base respectively. The germline V gene specifies SGHNT as CDR1 and YENEEA as CDR2. The CDR3 covers 13 residues, taking in both the cysteine and the phenylalanine. The kept DNA is CDR3 alone, 39 bases in frame from the first base. Comment on this clone: No antigen is known for it. No base-level quality is on record; no much larger clone is a single base apart.

Receptor amplification or capture employed the immunoSEQ multiplex PCR assay. For most patients, genomic DNA was isolated with the Qiagen DNeasy Blood and Tissue Kit and shipped frozen to Adaptive Biotechnologies for TCR sequencing. For most patients, genomic DNA was subjected to high-throughput TCR-beta CDR3 sequencing by Adaptive Biotechnologies. In the original analysis: Adaptive's ImmunoSEQ software supplied the TCR sequencing data for around 17 patients, while MiXCR and VDJtools were used to process a few other patients. CD4 versus CD8 sorting errors were corrected by removing sequences found in both subsets at a frequency ratio below 5:1. CDR3 nucleotide sequences shared between donor and recipient were removed because the origin of such sequences could not be assigned. To count as alloreactive, a clone needed at least 2-fold expansion over unstimulated cells and a minimum CFSE-low frequency of 0.002% (template counts) or 0.001% (read counts). Clones detected in sequenced pre-transplant spleen, lymph node, or MLR CFSE-low populations of the donor or recipient were defined as mappable. Cumulative frequency of alloreactive clones was calculated as a percentage of all sequences weighted by copy number. What TCRdb holds here is the immuneACCESS table cut down to in-frame rearrangements. Part of the clones is not present; checked against another copy, under half of the missing clones reflect an unresolved V gene, and the others are unexplained. D and trimming come from the DNA, and the V and J calls and clone size come from that table. This sample gives tens of thousands of clones in total; 85% to 95% of them show up just once. 1.5% to 2% of the sample comes from the top ten.

Read against the paper, the sample's time point label means: cells obtained before transplantation from donor or recipient. CD3+CD4+ and CD3+CD8+ populations were FACS-sorted from unstimulated pre-transplant donor and recipient cells taken from spleen or lymph nodes. This sequence originates from a human donor who received an intestinal transplant. The V and J segments used are TRBV11-3 and TRBJ1-1; the D gene remains uncertain. The sequencing used unstimulated CD8+ T cells sorted from spleen or lymph node cells, collected before intestinal transplant. The sequenced DNA is TGTGCCAGCAGCTTCACAGAGAACACTGAAGCTTTCTTT. This yields the protein CASSFTENTEAFF.